This entry features one T cell receptor beta chain sequence. The data belong to a study of blood T cell repertoires in COVID-19. Study-level information: Collection of acute and convalescent COVID-19 samples took place in the United States, Italy and Spain. Sources were T cells, B-cell-depleted T cells, or PBMCs; the material itself was cDNA or gDNA.

Germline CDR1 and CDR2: MDHEN and SYDVKM. The V gene lost 2 bases and the J gene lost 4 bases, with 4 bases spanning the gap. This CDR3 comprises 12 residues. Some clones are missing from TCRdb's copy, which holds only in-frame ones; the method was immunoSEQ multiplex PCR. The sample records hundreds of thousands of clones, about 87% being singletons. The TCR comes from a man between 65 and 80 years old with acute or convalescent COVID-19. Sequencing was performed on peripheral blood. The chain carries TRBV28 and TRBJ2-3; D call uncertain. In nucleotides, the CDR3 is TGTGCCAGCAGTTTAACAGCAGATACGCAGTATTTT. This sequence encodes CASSLTADTQYF.